The rows below give T cell receptor beta chains drawn from one sample of a study of human T cells and chemical hapten exposure. TCRdb recomputed calls from the RACE reads with MiXCR, one row per CDR3 protein. The sample shows fewer than 80,000 distinct CDR3 sequences, 10% of them seen only once. The sample consisted of whole blood, taken in connection with sensitization to the hapten diphenylcyclopropenone (DPC). Receptors originate from a woman aged 50 to 60 with alopecia areata. Some clones in this sample may be carry-over from other donors' samples. Both conserved end residues are part of each CDR3. The D gene is left open where the match is weak. Size tells how often a clone was seen (once, few, many) or the class of an expanded clone, and some rows leave it out.

clone_size	v_call	j_call	d_call	cdr3_nt	cdr3_aa
.	TRBV20-1	TRBJ2-7	.	TGCAGTGCTAGGATGGGGGAGCAGTACTTC	CSARMGEQYF
.	TRBV11-2	TRBJ2-7	TRBD2	TGTGCCAGCAGCCCTGCGGTCTCTAGCGGGAGTCTAGGAGAAGAGCAGTACTTC	CASSPAVSSGSLGEEQYF
few	TRBV5-1	TRBJ1-1	.	TGCGCCAGCAGCTTGGGCGGCAGGGTTAACACTGAAGCTTTCTTT	CASSLGGRVNTEAFF
.	TRBV7-9	TRBJ2-7	TRBD1	TGTGCCAGCAGGGGGGAACAGGGGAGAAGCGAGCAGTACTTC	CASRGEQGRSEQYF
many	TRBV3-1	TRBJ2-1	.	TGTGCCAGCAGCCAAATGGTACCGAATGAGCAGTTCTTC	CASSQMVPNEQFF
many	TRBV12-3/TRBV12-4	TRBJ2-7	TRBD1	TGTGCCAGCAGCCGTCGGACAGGCAACTTCTACGAGCAGTACTTC	CASSRRTGNFYEQYF
many	TRBV12-3/TRBV12-4	TRBJ2-1	.	TGTGCCAGCAGTCCCCGCCGACAGTACAATGAGCAGTTCTTC	CASSPRRQYNEQFF
many	TRBV3-1	TRBJ1-2	.	TGTGCCAGCAGCCTTAACTTAGAGGGACTAAACTTC	CASSLNLEGLNF
few	TRBV29-1	TRBJ1-1	.	TGCAGCGTGGACCGGGGGGTTATGACAGCGAACACTGAAGCTTTCTTT	CSVDRGVMTANTEAFF
.	TRBV20-1	TRBJ2-3	.	TGCAGTGCGAGACAACCCAGCACAGATACGCAGTATTTT	CSARQPSTDTQYF
few	TRBV19	TRBJ2-3	.	TGTGCAAGTGCTCCCAGCGGGCTTAGCACAGATACGCAGTATTTT	CASAPSGLSTDTQYF
many	TRBV11-2	TRBJ2-2	TRBD1	TGTGCCAGCAGCCAAGACAGGGTCGGTGAGGGGGAGCTGTTTTTT	CASSQDRVGEGELFF
many	TRBV18	TRBJ2-7	.	TGTGCCAGCTCCGGCCCCGGGGAGCAGTACTTC	CASSGPGEQYF
.	TRBV12-3/TRBV12-4	TRBJ1-2	.	TGTGCCAGCAGTTTTTCACGAGGTGAAGGCTACACCTTC	CASSFSRGEGYTF
many	TRBV18	TRBJ2-1	.	TGTGCCAGCTCACCCCCGGGAGATGAGCAGTTCTTC	CASSPPGDEQFF
.	TRBV5-4	TRBJ2-1	TRBD2	TGTGCCAGCAGCTTGGAAGCCAGCGGGAGCAGGGCCTACAATGAGCAGTTCTTC	CASSLEASGSRAYNEQFF
.	TRBV20-1	TRBJ2-7	.	TGCAGTGCTCCCTCGGGCGACGAGCAGTACTTC	CSAPSGDEQYF
once	TRBV15	TRBJ2-1	TRBD2	TGTGCCACCGACGCTCGGGAGGCGGGAATTAGCTCCTACAATGAGCAGTTCTTC	CATDAREAGISSYNEQFF
many	TRBV29-1	TRBJ2-1	.	TGCAGCGCCGGACTCGAAGGGGAGTTCTTC	CSAGLEGEFF
few	TRBV5-1	TRBJ2-1	.	TGCGCCAGCAGCATTAGCGGATTCTCCTACAATGAGCAGTTCTTC	CASSISGFSYNEQFF